Listed below are T cell receptor beta chains from one sample, sequenced in a study of CD8+ T cells in alopecia areata. Clones were read by immunoSEQ multiplex PCR, and TCRdb kept only the in-frame ones, dropping some. The sample yields roughly 210,000 clones, 40% to 55% seen once. The sample was CD4+ T cells sorted from blood, taken at approximately week 36, from a patient treated with tofacitinib. All receptors come from a human donor with alopecia areata. Both conserved end residues are part of each CDR3. A D gene is named only where the DNA matches it firmly. A row's size may be missing; if present it is once, few, many or a size class.

. | TRBJ2-7 | . | TRBV11-1 | CASSHSEGRPSYEQYF | TGTGCCAGCAGCCATTCCGAAGGAAGACCTTCCTACGAGCAGTACTTC
. | TRBJ1-1 | few | TRBV30 | CAWGRSGGEAFF | TGTGCCTGGGGTCGGTCCGGCGGTGAAGCTTTCTTT
. | TRBJ2-1 | few | TRBV29-1 | CSVRWASENEQFF | TGCAGCGTTCGGTGGGCTAGCGAAAATGAGCAGTTCTTC
TRBD1 | TRBJ1-4 | few | TRBV29-1 | CSAGQGRGEKLFF | TGCAGCGCAGGACAGGGAAGAGGTGAAAAACTGTTTTTT
. | TRBJ2-4 | . | TRBV5-1 | CASSDDSLAKNIQYF | TGCGCCAGCAGCGACGACAGTCTAGCCAAAAACATTCAGTACTTC
. | TRBJ2-6 | . | TRBV27 | CATRHGGSGANVLTF | TGTGCCACCCGCCATGGGGGCTCTGGGGCCAACGTCCTGACTTTC
. | TRBJ2-2 | few | TRBV4-1 | CASSQVPGRAAGELFF | TGCGCCAGCAGCCAGGTACCGGGACGAGCGGCTGGGGAGCTGTTTTTT
. | TRBJ1-1 | . | TRBV30 | CAWSGGPMNTEAFF | TGTGCCTGGAGTGGTGGACCCATGAACACTGAAGCTTTCTTT
. | TRBJ2-1 | few | TRBV30 | CAWGDRNEQFF | TGTGCCTGGGGGGACCGGAATGAGCAGTTCTTC
TRBD1 | TRBJ2-3 | . | TRBV9 | CASSVARETGGSTDTQYF | TGTGCCAGCAGCGTAGCTCGTGAGACAGGGGGAAGCACAGATACGCAGTATTTT
TRBD1 | TRBJ2-7 | . | TRBV6-1 | CASSWDRGNYEQYF | TGTGCCAGCAGTTGGGACAGGGGCAACTACGAGCAGTACTTC
TRBD2 | TRBJ2-4 | . | TRBV19 | CASSRTSGAKNIQYF | TGTGCCAGTAGTAGGACTAGCGGAGCCAAAAACATTCAGTACTTC
TRBD2 | TRBJ2-7 | . | TRBV25-1 | CASSLGTSGRVYF | TGTGCCAGCAGTCTGGGGACTAGCGGGAGAGTATACTTC
. | TRBJ2-5 | . | TRBV7-2 | CASSSRMQETQYF | TGTGCCAGCAGCTCGCGGATGCAAGAGACCCAGTACTTC
. | TRBJ2-7 | . | TRBV30 | CAWSVRDEQYF | TGTGCCTGGAGTGTACGGGACGAGCAGTACTTC
. | TRBJ1-2 | . | TRBV4-3 | CASSQAAQGLGYGYTF | TGCGCCAGCAGCCAAGCCGCTCAGGGGTTAGGCTATGGCTACACCTTC
. | TRBJ2-7 | . | TRBV4-2 | CASSQVRYEQYF | TGTGCCAGCAGCCAAGTCCGCTACGAGCAGTACTTC
. | TRBJ2-7 | . | TRBV15 | CATSRDRPGRVYEQYF | TGTGCCACCAGCAGAGATAGACCGGGACGGGTCTACGAGCAGTACTTC
. | TRBJ1-2 | many | TRBV14 | CASSQRANYGYTF | TGTGCCAGCAGCCAGAGAGCTAACTATGGCTACACCTTC
. | TRBJ2-7 | . | TRBV10-1 | CASSGTLGAAIYEQYF | TGCGCCAGCAGTGGGACCCTTGGGGCGGCAATTTACGAGCAGTACTTC
TRBD1 | TRBJ1-5 | . | TRBV11-1 | CASSILRQGNSNQPQHF | TGTGCCAGCAGCATCCTCCGACAGGGTAATAGCAATCAGCCCCAGCATTTT
TRBD1 | TRBJ2-7 | . | TRBV18 | CASSAQGAYEQYF | TGTGCCAGCTCAGCACAGGGGGCTTACGAGCAGTACTTC
. | TRBJ2-3 | . | TRBV5-1 | CASSQDPVRATDTQYF | TGCGCCAGCAGCCAGGACCCAGTCCGGGCCACAGATACGCAGTATTTT
. | TRBJ1-2 | . | TRBV29-1 | CSATGSPGTIYTF | TGCAGCGCCACAGGGAGCCCGGGGACGATCTACACCTTC
. | TRBJ2-7 | few | TRBV5-1 | CASSPAGTFLSYEQYF | TGCGCCAGCAGCCCCGCCGGGACATTCCTCTCCTACGAGCAGTACTTC
. | TRBJ2-3 | few | TRBV7-2 | CASSLTRHTDTQYF | TGTGCCAGCAGCTTAACTAGACACACAGATACGCAGTATTTT
TRBD2 | TRBJ2-7 | . | TRBV11-2 | CASSYPGRGEQYF | TGTGCCAGCAGCTACCCCGGGAGGGGCGAGCAGTACTTC
. | TRBJ2-1 | . | TRBV27 | CASSPRASNEQFF | TGTGCCAGCAGTCCTCGGGCCTCTAATGAGCAGTTCTTC
TRBD1 | TRBJ2-4 | few | TRBV10-2 | CASSDPGGDDKNIQYF | TGCGCCAGCAGTGATCCAGGGGGCGATGACAAAAACATTCAGTACTTC
. | TRBJ1-1 | . | TRBV2 | CASSGRLQGAFF | TGTGCCAGCAGTGGCAGACTGCAGGGAGCTTTCTTT
TRBD1 | TRBJ2-7 | few | TRBV29-1 | CSVELRTGARYEQYF | TGCAGCGTTGAACTTAGGACAGGGGCTCGCTACGAGCAGTACTTC
. | TRBJ2-5 | few | TRBV7-9 | CASSSVLVLVQETQYF | TGTGCCAGCAGCTCCGTACTAGTTCTGGTTCAAGAGACCCAGTACTTC
. | TRBJ2-3 | . | TRBV30 | CAWSTRESTDTQYF | TGTGCCTGGAGTACCCGGGAGAGCACAGATACGCAGTATTTT
. | TRBJ1-2 | . | TRBV6-5 | CASSYSNEPYGYTF | TGTGCCAGCAGTTACTCGAATGAACCCTATGGCTACACCTTC
. | TRBJ2-3 | once | TRBV27 | CASAQGRSTDTQYF | TGTGCCAGCGCCCAGGGGAGAAGCACAGATACGCAGTATTTT
TRBD1 | TRBJ2-7 | . | TRBV30 | CAWSPRDRPYEQYF | TGTGCCTGGAGTCCACGGGACAGGCCCTACGAGCAGTACTTC
TRBD1 | TRBJ2-3 | . | TRBV28 | CASATGAPTDTQYF | TGTGCCAGCGCCACAGGGGCTCCCACAGATACGCAGTATTTT
. | TRBJ2-5 | . | TRBV18 | CASSPPSSETQYF | TGTGCCAGCTCACCACCAAGTTCTGAGACCCAGTACTTC
. | TRBJ2-6 | . | TRBV7-9 | CATAGSGANVLTF | TGTGCCACTGCAGGCTCTGGGGCCAACGTCCTGACTTTC
. | TRBJ2-1 | . | TRBV29-1 | CSVEDPYEQFF | TGCAGCGTTGAAGATCCTTATGAGCAGTTCTTC
. | TRBJ1-5 | few | TRBV30 | CAWSVQGGFQPQHF | TGTGCCTGGAGTGTACAAGGAGGTTTTCAGCCCCAGCATTTT
TRBD1 | TRBJ1-2 | . | TRBV2 | CASSEDGTGNYGYTF | TGTGCCAGCAGTGAAGATGGGACAGGCAACTATGGCTACACCTTC
. | TRBJ1-2 | . | TRBV19 | CASSRTAGTVPGGYTF | TGTGCCAGTAGCCGAACAGCCGGAACGGTGCCGGGAGGCTACACCTTC
. | TRBJ1-1 | many | TRBV14 | CASSQARGVGTEAFF | TGTGCCAGCAGCCAAGCGAGGGGCGTCGGCACTGAAGCTTTCTTT
. | TRBJ2-1 | few | TRBV7-2 | CASSLGRGLSQVNEQFF | TGTGCCAGCAGCTTAGGCCGAGGTCTATCTCAAGTAAACGAGCAGTTCTTC
. | TRBJ2-2 | few | TRBV30 | CAWSPFNTGELFF | TGTGCCTGGAGTCCGTTCAACACCGGGGAGCTGTTTTTT
. | TRBJ2-5 | few | TRBV29-1 | CSLGRKGETQYF | TGCAGCTTAGGACGGAAAGGAGAGACCCAGTACTTC
. | TRBJ1-5 | few | TRBV29-1 | CSVRTAGGPQHF | TGCAGCGTTCGGACGGCGGGGGGGCCCCAGCATTTT
TRBD1 | TRBJ2-1 | few | TRBV7-2 | CASSLVFLRGQGNEQFF | TGTGCCAGCAGCTTAGTTTTCCTCCGTGGACAGGGCAATGAGCAGTTCTTC
. | TRBJ2-7 | . | TRBV25-1 | CASSESGAALSYEQYF | TGTGCCAGCAGTGAATCAGGGGCGGCTCTCTCCTACGAGCAGTACTTC
TRBD2 | TRBJ2-1 | few | TRBV2 | CATPGTSARNEQFF | TGTGCCACTCCCGGGACTAGTGCCAGAAATGAGCAGTTCTTC
TRBD1 | TRBJ1-1 | few | TRBV19 | CATSTGTVEAFF | TGTGCCACCAGTACCGGGACAGTTGAAGCTTTCTTT
. | TRBJ2-2 | few | TRBV29-1 | CSGRGPLNTGELFF | TGCAGCGGCCGCGGGCCACTGAACACCGGGGAGCTGTTTTTT
TRBD1 | TRBJ2-1 | . | TRBV5-4 | CASNRDSPYNEQFF | TGTGCCAGCAACCGGGACAGCCCCTACAATGAGCAGTTCTTC